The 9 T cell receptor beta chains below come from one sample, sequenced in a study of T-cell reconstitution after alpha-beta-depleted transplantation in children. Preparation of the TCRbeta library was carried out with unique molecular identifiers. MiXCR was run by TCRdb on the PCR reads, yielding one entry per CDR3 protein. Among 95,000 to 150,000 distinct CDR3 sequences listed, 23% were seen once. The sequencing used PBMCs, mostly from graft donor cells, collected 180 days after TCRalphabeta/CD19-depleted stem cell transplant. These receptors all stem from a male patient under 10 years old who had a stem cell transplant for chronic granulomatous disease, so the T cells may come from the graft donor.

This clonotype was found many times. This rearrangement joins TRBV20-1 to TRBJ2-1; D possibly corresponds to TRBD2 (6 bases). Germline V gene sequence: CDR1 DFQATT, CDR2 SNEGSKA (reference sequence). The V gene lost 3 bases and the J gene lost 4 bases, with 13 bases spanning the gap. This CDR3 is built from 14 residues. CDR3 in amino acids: CSASLGGGYNEQFF. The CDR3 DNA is TGCAGTGCTAGTCTCGGGGGAGGATACAATGAGCAGTTCTTC.

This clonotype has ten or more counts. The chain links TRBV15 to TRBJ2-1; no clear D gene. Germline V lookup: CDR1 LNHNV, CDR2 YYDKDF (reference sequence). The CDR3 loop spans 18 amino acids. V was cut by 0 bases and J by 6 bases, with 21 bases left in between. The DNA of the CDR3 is TGTGCCACCAGCAGAGAGGCTGGAGCCCACTACGCAACCAATGAGCAGTTCTTC. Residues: CATSREAGAHYATNEQFF. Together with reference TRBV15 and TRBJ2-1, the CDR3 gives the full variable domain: DAMVIQNPRYQVTQFGKPVTLSCSQTLNHNVMYWYQQKSSQAPKLLFHYYDKDFNNEADTPDNFQSRRPNTSFCFLDIRSPGLGDTAMYLCATSREAGAHYATNEQFFGPGTRLTVL.

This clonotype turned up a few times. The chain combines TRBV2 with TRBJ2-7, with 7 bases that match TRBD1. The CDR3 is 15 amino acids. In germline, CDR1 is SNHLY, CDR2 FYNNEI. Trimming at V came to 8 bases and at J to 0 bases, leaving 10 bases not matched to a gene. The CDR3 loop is CASSETGQSSYEQYF. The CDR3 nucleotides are TGTGCCAGCTCGGAAACGGGACAGTCCTCCTACGAGCAGTACTTC.

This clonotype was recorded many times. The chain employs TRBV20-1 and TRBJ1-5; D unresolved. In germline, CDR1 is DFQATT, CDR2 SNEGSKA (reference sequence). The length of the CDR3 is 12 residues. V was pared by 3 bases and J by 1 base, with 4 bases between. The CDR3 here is CSASSSNQPQHF. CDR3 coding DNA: TGCAGTGCTAGTTCCAGCAATCAGCCCCAGCATTTT.

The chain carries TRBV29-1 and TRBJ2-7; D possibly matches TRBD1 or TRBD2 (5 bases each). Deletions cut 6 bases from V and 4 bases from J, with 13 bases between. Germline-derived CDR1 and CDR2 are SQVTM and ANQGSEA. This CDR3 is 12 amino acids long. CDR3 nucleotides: TGCAGCGTCCAAGGGACCCGATACGAGCAGTACTTC. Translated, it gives CSVQGTRYEQYF.

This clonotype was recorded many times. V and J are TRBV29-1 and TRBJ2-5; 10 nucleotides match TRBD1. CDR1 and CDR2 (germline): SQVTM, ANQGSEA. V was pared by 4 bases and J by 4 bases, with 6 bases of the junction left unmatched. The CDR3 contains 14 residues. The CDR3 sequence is CSVVSGQGLETQYF. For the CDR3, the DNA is TGCAGCGTTGTGTCGGGACAGGGGTTAGAGACCCAGTACTTC. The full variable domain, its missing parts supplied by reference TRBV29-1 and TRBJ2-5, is SAVISQKPSRDICQRGTSLTIQCQVDSQVTMMFWYRQQPGQSLTLIATANQGSEATYESGFVIDKFPISRPNLTFSTLTVSNMSPEDSSIYLCSVVSGQGLETQYFGPGTRLLVL.

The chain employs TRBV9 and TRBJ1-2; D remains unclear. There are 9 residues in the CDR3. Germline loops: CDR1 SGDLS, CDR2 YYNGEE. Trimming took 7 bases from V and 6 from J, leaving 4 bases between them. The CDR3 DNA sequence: TGTGCCAGCGGTAATGGCTACACCTTC. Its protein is CASGNGYTF.

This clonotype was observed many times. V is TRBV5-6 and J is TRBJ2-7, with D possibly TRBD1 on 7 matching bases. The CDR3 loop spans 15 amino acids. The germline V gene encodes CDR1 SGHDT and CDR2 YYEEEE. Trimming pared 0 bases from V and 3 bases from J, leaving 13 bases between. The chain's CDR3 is CASSLGAGQNYEQYF. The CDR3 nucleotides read TGTGCCAGCAGCTTGGGGGCGGGACAGAACTACGAGCAGTACTTC.

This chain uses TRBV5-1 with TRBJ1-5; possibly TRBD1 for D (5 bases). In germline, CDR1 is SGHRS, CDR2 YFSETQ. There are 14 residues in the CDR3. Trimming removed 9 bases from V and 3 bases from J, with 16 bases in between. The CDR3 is CAIPQGRANQPQHF. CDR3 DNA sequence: TGCGCCATCCCGCAGGGTAGGGCCAATCAGCCCCAGCATTTT.